This TCR beta chain was recovered during a study of human T cells and chemical hapten exposure. Study-wide context: TCR yields differed between samples (mainly from small differences in pooled library volume).

TCRdb called the RACE reads again in MiXCR, with one record for every CDR3 protein. The sample lists 250,000 or so distinct CDR3 sequences; 7.5% to 8% were seen once. The CDR3 contains 15 residues. V shed 6 bases, J shed 2 bases, and the junction held 6 bases outside the gene matches. Germline assignment: CDR1 MNHEY and CDR2 SVGEGT. The time point denotes: pre-sensitization, week 0. The sample's treatment: therapeutic diphenylcyclopropenone sensitization with weekly scalp DPC. Points on this clonotype: A single base separates this from a much larger clone, so it may be a read error. The conserved phenylalanine or tryptophan normally closing the CDR3 is absent here, so this likely arose from a read error.

The chain couples TRBV6-2 or TRBV6-3 to TRBJ2-5; 10 nucleotides match TRBD2. This clonotype was sampled from a man aged 18 to 35 with alopecia areata. Some clones in this sample may be carry-over from other donors' samples. The source was whole blood, collected in connection with sensitization to the hapten diphenylcyclopropenone (DPC). As DNA, the CDR3 is TGTGCCAGCAGCCTCCTAGCGGGGGAGCAAGAGACCCAGTACATC. Translating it yields CASSLLAGEQETQYI.